This T cell receptor (beta chain) was sequenced in a study of control samples from healthy donors and cancer patients. Trimming removed 4 bases at V and 5 bases at J, with 17 bases between. CDR1 is SGHTA, CDR2 FQGNSA, per germline. This CDR3 contains 15 residues. Profiling relied on immunoSEQ multiplex PCR, and the TCRdb table lists in-frame clones only, not all of them. The table shows approximately 90,000 clones, with over 80% occurring only once. The sequenced material came from blood. This TCR was sampled from a man between 25 and 39 years old in good health. V is TRBV7-2 and J is TRBJ1-2; no firm D call. The CDR3 loop is CASSSRLGQSYGYTF. In nucleotides, the CDR3 is TGTGCCAGCAGCTCGCGATTAGGTCAGAGTTATGGCTACACCTTC.